The rows below give T cell receptor beta chains drawn from one sample of a study of blood T cell repertoires in COVID-19. The method was immunoSEQ multiplex PCR; TCRdb's version includes in-frame clones alone and lacks a portion of them. The data contain approximately 220,000 clones, 65% to 85% of them seen just once; the ten biggest clones take up over 9.5%. Sample: peripheral blood. Receptors were obtained from a woman older than 75 with acute or convalescent COVID-19. The CDR3 runs from the conserved cysteine through the conserved F or W. D genes are given only for firm matches. Size is stated for part of the rows, as once, few or many counts, or as a class when the clone is expanded.

J gene: TRBJ2-1
V gene: TRBV3-1/TRBV3-2
CDR3 length: 15
clone size: -
D gene: TRBD2
CDR3 protein: CASSPSLAAYTEQFF
CDR3 DNA: TGTGCCAGCAGCCCCTCACTAGCGGCTTATACTGAGCAGTTCTTC

J gene: TRBJ2-7
V gene: TRBV20-1
CDR3 length: 11
clone size: few
D gene: -
CDR3 protein: CSAAGNHEQYF
CDR3 DNA: TGCAGTGCCGCGGGAAACCACGAGCAGTACTTC

J gene: TRBJ2-1
V gene: TRBV19
CDR3 length: 12
clone size: -
D gene: -
CDR3 protein: CASRTLYNEQFF
CDR3 DNA: TGTGCCAGTAGGACTTTATACAATGAGCAGTTCTTC

J gene: TRBJ2-7
V gene: TRBV6-5
CDR3 length: 13
clone size: -
D gene: -
CDR3 protein: CASSDRVLYEQYF
CDR3 DNA: TGTGCCAGCAGCGACCGGGTCCTCTACGAGCAGTACTTC

J gene: TRBJ2-2
V gene: TRBV5-1
CDR3 length: 15
clone size: -
D gene: TRBD1
CDR3 protein: CASSLSTGGTGELFF
CDR3 DNA: TGCGCCAGCAGCTTGAGTACAGGGGGTACCGGGGAGCTGTTTTTT

J gene: TRBJ2-7
V gene: TRBV11-2
CDR3 length: 15
clone size: -
D gene: TRBD2
CDR3 protein: CASSLRTSGDAFSSF
CDR3 DNA: TGTGCCAGCAGCTTACGGACTAGCGGGGACGCATTCAGCTCGTTC

J gene: TRBJ1-2
V gene: TRBV19
CDR3 length: 13
clone size: -
D gene: -
CDR3 protein: CASSIDRVYGYTF
CDR3 DNA: TGTGCCAGTAGTATAGACAGGGTTTATGGCTACACCTTC

J gene: TRBJ2-1
V gene: TRBV5-4
CDR3 length: 13
clone size: -
D gene: -
CDR3 protein: CASSLDYDNEQFF
CDR3 DNA: TGTGCCAGCAGCTTGGACTACGACAATGAGCAGTTCTTC

J gene: TRBJ2-7
V gene: TRBV30
CDR3 length: 15
clone size: -
D gene: TRBD1
CDR3 protein: CAWSVQGTGLIEQYF
CDR3 DNA: TGTGCCTGGAGTGTACAGGGGACAGGGCTTATCGAGCAGTACTTC

J gene: TRBJ2-1
V gene: TRBV19
CDR3 length: 14
clone size: few
D gene: TRBD1
CDR3 protein: CASSMLDRDNEQFF
CDR3 DNA: TGTGCCAGTAGTATGCTTGACAGGGACAATGAGCAGTTCTTC

J gene: TRBJ1-3
V gene: TRBV18
CDR3 length: 15
clone size: -
D gene: -
CDR3 protein: CASSPSESSGNTIYF
CDR3 DNA: TGTGCCAGCTCACCCAGCGAAAGCTCTGGAAACACCATATATTTT

J gene: TRBJ1-6
V gene: TRBV4-3
CDR3 length: 17
clone size: -
D gene: -
CDR3 protein: CASSQGIQGSGNSPLHF
CDR3 DNA: TGCGCCAGCAGCCAAGGGATTCAGGGATCAGGGAATTCACCCCTCCATTTT

J gene: TRBJ2-7
V gene: TRBV19
CDR3 length: 14
clone size: few
D gene: -
CDR3 protein: CASNAGVNSYEQYF
CDR3 DNA: TGTGCCAGTAATGCCGGGGTTAACTCCTACGAGCAGTACTTC

J gene: TRBJ1-4
V gene: TRBV27
CDR3 length: 15
clone size: -
D gene: TRBD1
CDR3 protein: CASSLRGRDFEKLFF
CDR3 DNA: TGTGCCAGCAGTTTAAGGGGGCGCGATTTTGAAAAACTGTTTTTT

J gene: TRBJ2-7
V gene: TRBV6-1
CDR3 length: 17
clone size: few
D gene: TRBD2
CDR3 protein: CASSEAELAGGLGEQYF
CDR3 DNA: TGTGCCAGCAGTGAAGCGGAGTTAGCGGGAGGTCTAGGCGAGCAGTACTTC

J gene: TRBJ1-6
V gene: TRBV30
CDR3 length: 19
clone size: -
D gene: TRBD1
CDR3 protein: CAWSVSGTGGISYNSPLHF
CDR3 DNA: TGTGCCTGGAGTGTAAGTGGGACAGGGGGCATCTCCTATAATTCACCCCTCCACTTT

J gene: TRBJ1-2
V gene: TRBV11-3
CDR3 length: 14
clone size: -
D gene: -
CDR3 protein: CASSSTGLDYGYTF
CDR3 DNA: TGTGCCAGCAGCTCAACAGGGTTAGACTATGGCTACACCTTC

J gene: TRBJ1-2
V gene: TRBV5-1
CDR3 length: 15
clone size: few
D gene: TRBD1
CDR3 protein: CASSPPDRGGYGYTF
CDR3 DNA: TGCGCCAGCAGCCCGCCGGACAGGGGAGGGTATGGCTACACCTTC

J gene: TRBJ1-5
V gene: TRBV27
CDR3 length: 16
clone size: -
D gene: TRBD1
CDR3 protein: CASSSYRGRGNQPQHF
CDR3 DNA: TGTGCCAGCAGTTCTTACAGGGGGCGAGGAAATCAGCCCCAGCATTTT

J gene: TRBJ2-5
V gene: TRBV11-3
CDR3 length: 14
clone size: -
D gene: -
CDR3 protein: CASSLDPREETQYF
CDR3 DNA: TGTGCCAGCAGCTTAGATCCCAGGGAAGAGACCCAGTACTTC

J gene: TRBJ2-1
V gene: TRBV19
CDR3 length: 15
clone size: -
D gene: TRBD1
CDR3 protein: CASSTGQGFYNEQFF
CDR3 DNA: TGTGCCAGTAGTACGGGACAGGGGTTTTACAATGAGCAGTTCTTC

J gene: TRBJ2-5
V gene: TRBV3-1/TRBV3-2
CDR3 length: 15
clone size: -
D gene: TRBD2
CDR3 protein: CASSQGLAVQETQYF
CDR3 DNA: TGTGCCAGCAGCCAAGGACTAGCGGTACAAGAGACCCAGTACTTC

J gene: TRBJ2-3
V gene: TRBV3-1/TRBV3-2
CDR3 length: 13
clone size: -
D gene: -
CDR3 protein: CASSQASTDTQYF
CDR3 DNA: TGTGCCAGCAGCCAAGCTAGCACAGATACGCAGTATTTT

J gene: TRBJ1-1
V gene: TRBV19
CDR3 length: 17
clone size: -
D gene: TRBD1
CDR3 protein: CASRGTQNRGRGTEAFF
CDR3 DNA: TGTGCCTCCAGGGGGACCCAAAACAGGGGGCGCGGCACTGAAGCTTTCTTT

J gene: TRBJ2-4
V gene: TRBV4-1
CDR3 length: 19
clone size: -
D gene: TRBD2
CDR3 protein: CASSQVSGLAGEAKNIQYF
CDR3 DNA: TGCGCCAGCAGCCAAGTTTCGGGACTAGCGGGAGAGGCCAAAAACATTCAGTACTTC

J gene: TRBJ2-7
V gene: TRBV6-1
CDR3 length: 14
clone size: -
D gene: -
CDR3 protein: CASSDSGYGYEQYF
CDR3 DNA: TGTGCCAGCAGTGATTCGGGGTACGGCTACGAGCAGTACTTC

J gene: TRBJ2-3
V gene: TRBV10-1
CDR3 length: 14
clone size: -
D gene: -
CDR3 protein: CASSRQQPTDTQYF
CDR3 DNA: TGCGCCAGCAGTAGACAGCAACCCACAGATACGCAGTATTTT

J gene: TRBJ1-4
V gene: TRBV28
CDR3 length: 14
clone size: -
D gene: -
CDR3 protein: CASSPPGYNEKLFF
CDR3 DNA: TGTGCCAGCAGCCCCCCGGGTTATAATGAAAAACTGTTTTTT

J gene: TRBJ2-7
V gene: TRBV10-3
CDR3 length: 15
clone size: -
D gene: TRBD2
CDR3 protein: CAIRTGTSGSYEQYF
CDR3 DNA: TGTGCCATCCGAACCGGGACTAGCGGGAGCTACGAGCAGTACTTC

J gene: TRBJ1-2
V gene: TRBV28
CDR3 length: 11
clone size: -
D gene: -
CDR3 protein: CASSLNGHYTF
CDR3 DNA: TGTGCCAGCAGTTTAAACGGACACTACACCTTC

J gene: TRBJ1-4
V gene: TRBV18
CDR3 length: 18
clone size: -
D gene: TRBD1
CDR3 protein: CASSPRTGGPSTNEKLFF
CDR3 DNA: TGTGCCAGCTCACCACGGACAGGGGGACCTTCAACTAATGAAAAACTGTTTTTT

J gene: TRBJ1-2
V gene: TRBV6-2/TRBV6-3
CDR3 length: 15
clone size: -
D gene: -
CDR3 protein: CASSYLAWFGSGYTF
CDR3 DNA: TGTGCCAGCAGTTACCTAGCCTGGTTCGGTAGCGGCTACACCTTC

J gene: TRBJ1-3
V gene: TRBV18
CDR3 length: 14
clone size: few
D gene: -
CDR3 protein: CASSPQASGNTIYF
CDR3 DNA: TGTGCCAGCTCACCCCAGGCTTCTGGAAACACCATATATTTT

J gene: TRBJ2-7
V gene: TRBV1
CDR3 length: 18
clone size: once
D gene: -
CDR3 protein: CTSSQDHRWRVEVYEQYF
CDR3 DNA: TGCACCAGCAGCCAAGACCATCGGTGGCGGGTGGAGGTTTACGAGCAGTACTTC

J gene: TRBJ1-5
V gene: TRBV5-6
CDR3 length: 16
clone size: once
D gene: TRBD1
CDR3 protein: CASSLYGTGGWQPQHF
CDR3 DNA: TGTGCCAGCAGCTTGTATGGGACAGGGGGTTGGCAGCCCCAGCATTTT

J gene: TRBJ1-1
V gene: TRBV28
CDR3 length: 15
clone size: once
D gene: -
CDR3 protein: CASSQQGRVNTEAFF
CDR3 DNA: TGTGCCAGCAGTCAACAGGGCAGGGTGAACACTGAAGCTTTCTTT

J gene: TRBJ2-6
V gene: TRBV15
CDR3 length: 16
clone size: -
D gene: TRBD1
CDR3 protein: CATSRDSYSGANVLTF
CDR3 DNA: TGTGCCACCAGCCGGGACAGCTACTCTGGGGCCAACGTCCTGACTTTC

J gene: TRBJ2-7
V gene: TRBV29-1
CDR3 length: 14
clone size: -
D gene: TRBD1
CDR3 protein: CSVYDRGHLDEQYF
CDR3 DNA: TGCAGCGTTTACGACAGGGGGCATTTGGACGAGCAGTACTTC

J gene: TRBJ1-6
V gene: TRBV7-2
CDR3 length: 15
clone size: few
D gene: -
CDR3 protein: CASSTGQANNSPLHF
CDR3 DNA: TGTGCCAGCAGCACGGGACAAGCTAATAATTCACCCCTCCACTTT

J gene: TRBJ1-1
V gene: TRBV2
CDR3 length: 13
clone size: -
D gene: TRBD1
CDR3 protein: CASMGQVNTEAFF
CDR3 DNA: TGTGCCAGCATGGGACAGGTTAACACTGAAGCTTTCTTT

J gene: TRBJ1-1
V gene: TRBV19
CDR3 length: 14
clone size: -
D gene: -
CDR3 protein: CASSGGYMNTEAFF
CDR3 DNA: TGTGCCAGCTCAGGAGGGTACATGAACACTGAAGCTTTCTTT

J gene: TRBJ2-7
V gene: TRBV7-9
CDR3 length: 17
clone size: once
D gene: -
CDR3 protein: CASSSSTGGAELYEQYF
CDR3 DNA: TGTGCCAGCAGCTCAAGCACTGGGGGGGCGGAATTATACGAGCAGTACTTC

J gene: TRBJ2-1
V gene: TRBV6-5
CDR3 length: 15
clone size: -
D gene: TRBD2
CDR3 protein: CASSPAGTRENEQFF
CDR3 DNA: TGTGCCAGCAGTCCGGCCGGGACTAGAGAAAATGAGCAGTTCTTC

J gene: TRBJ1-6
V gene: TRBV6-4
CDR3 length: 15
clone size: few
D gene: -
CDR3 protein: CASSDGPQYNSPLHF
CDR3 DNA: TGTGCCAGCAGTGACGGGCCACAGTATAATTCACCCCTCCACTTT

J gene: TRBJ2-5
V gene: TRBV19
CDR3 length: 16
clone size: -
D gene: TRBD1
CDR3 protein: CASSIVSGQGVETQYF
CDR3 DNA: TGTGCCAGTAGTATAGTTTCGGGACAGGGGGTCGAGACCCAGTACTTC

J gene: TRBJ1-3
V gene: TRBV5-6
CDR3 length: 15
clone size: -
D gene: -
CDR3 protein: CASSLDWSTGNTIYF
CDR3 DNA: TGTGCCAGCAGCTTGGACTGGTCGACTGGAAACACCATATATTTT

J gene: TRBJ2-3
V gene: TRBV6-5
CDR3 length: 16
clone size: -
D gene: TRBD2
CDR3 protein: CASSSLAGGGGDTQYF
CDR3 DNA: TGTGCCAGCAGTTCCTTAGCGGGAGGAGGGGGAGATACGCAGTATTTT

J gene: TRBJ1-2
V gene: TRBV5-1
CDR3 length: 17
clone size: -
D gene: -
CDR3 protein: CASSNKIPQSEVYGYTF
CDR3 DNA: TGCGCCAGCAGCAACAAAATTCCCCAGTCCGAGGTTTATGGCTACACCTTC

J gene: TRBJ1-2
V gene: TRBV12-3/TRBV12-4
CDR3 length: 13
clone size: -
D gene: -
CDR3 protein: CASSPGVNYGYTF
CDR3 DNA: TGTGCCAGCAGCCCAGGGGTTAACTATGGCTACACCTTC

J gene: TRBJ2-5
V gene: TRBV5-6
CDR3 length: 14
clone size: once
D gene: -
CDR3 protein: CASSLYGTEETQYF
CDR3 DNA: TGTGCCAGCAGCTTGTACGGCACAGAAGAGACCCAGTACTTC

J gene: TRBJ2-3
V gene: TRBV6-5
CDR3 length: 14
clone size: -
D gene: -
CDR3 protein: CASSRTVTADTQYF
CDR3 DNA: TGTGCCAGCAGTCGCACCGTTACTGCGGATACGCAGTATTTT